The 15 T cell receptor beta chains given below trace back to one sample, sequenced in a study of a mutant IDH1 vaccine in newly diagnosed glioma. What these receptors recognize is not known. The time point was: week 35, safety follow-up. Mutant IDH1 20-mer peptide, at 300 ug, made up each vaccine dose, with topical imiquimod. Here immunoSEQ multiplex PCR was the method, and the copy in TCRdb shows in-frame clones only, minus some. The sample lists just over 65,000 clones, approximately 88% occurring once. The starting material was PBMCs, obtained from a glioma patient whose treatment included an IDH1 peptide vaccine. The source is a man aged 18 to 35 with glioma.

This chain connects TRBV19 to TRBJ1-5; 7 bases are shared with TRBD1. CDR3 length: 14 residues. With V trimmed by 6 bases and J by 2 bases, 4 bases remained unmatched. Germline V gives CDR1 LNHDA, CDR2 SQIVND (reference sequence). The CDR3 DNA reads TGTGCCAGTAGCACAGGACAGGGCAATCAGCCCCAGCATTTT. Translation: CASSTGQGNQPQHF.

The chain carries TRBV5-1 and TRBJ2-5; D is possibly TRBD1 (6 bases). This CDR3 comprises 15 residues. The V gene lost 2 bases and the J gene lost 0 bases, with 11 bases spanning the gap. The V gene's germline CDR1 is SGHRS and CDR2 YFSETQ. The CDR3 here is CASSLQGANQETQYF. The CDR3, as DNA: TGCGCCAGCAGCTTACAGGGAGCCAACCAAGAGACCCAGTACTTC.

The chain carries TRBV5-5 and TRBJ2-1; D gene unclear. Germline-derived CDR1 and CDR2 are SGHKS and YYEKEE (reference sequence). The CDR3 has 13 residues. Trimming shortened V by 4 bases and J by 3 bases, and 8 bases separated the two germline ends. The CDR3 is CASSREVYNEQFF. Written as DNA, the CDR3 is TGTGCCAGCAGCCGAGAAGTCTACAATGAGCAGTTCTTC.

V usage is TRBV5-4 and J usage is TRBJ2-2, with TRBD2 matching 7 bases. Germline V gene data show CDR1 as SGHNT and CDR2 as YYREEE (reference sequence). The CDR3 consists of 16 residues. The trim removed 0 bases at V and 0 bases at J, leaving 2 bases unmatched. The CDR3 here is CASSLAGRANTGELFF. The CDR3, as DNA: TGTGCCAGCAGCTTGGCAGGGAGGGCGAACACCGGGGAGCTGTTTTTT.

This clone was seen a single time. The chain has TRBV18 and TRBJ1-2; TRBD1 matches at 7 bases. Trimming took 3 bases from V and 4 from J; bases not matched to a gene: 11. CDR3 size: 16 residues. Germline V gives CDR1 KGHSH, CDR2 LQKENI. The CDR3 loop is CASSPGQNGGRYGYTF. CDR3 nucleotides: TGTGCCAGCTCACCGGGACAGAATGGGGGCCGCTATGGCTACACCTTC.

The chain has TRBV30 and TRBJ2-7, with 7 bases that match TRBD1. The CDR3 length is 12 residues. The J segment lost 6 bases and the V segment lost 5 bases, leaving 7 bases of the junction unmatched. Germline V gene lookup returns CDR1 GTSNPN and CDR2 SVGIG (reference sequence). The CDR3 nucleotides read TGTGCCTGGGGCCGACAGGGCTCCGAGCAGTACTTC. Its protein is CAWGRQGSEQYF.

This clone was detected a few times. This chain connects TRBV6-6 to TRBJ2-7; D gene ambiguous. Germline V gives CDR1 MNHNY, CDR2 SVGAGI (reference sequence). The germline V and J ends were trimmed by 0 bases and 6 bases, with 9 bases remaining between them. The CDR3 covers 13 residues. In DNA form, the CDR3 reads TGTGCCAGCAGTTACTCCCCTGCGGTCGAGCAGTACTTC. Its translation: CASSYSPAVEQYF.

The chain joins TRBV19 to TRBJ2-2; no clear D gene. CDR3 length: 13 residues. Looked up from germline, CDR1 is LNHDA and CDR2 is SQIVND (reference sequence). V lost 8 bases, J lost 1 base, and 8 bases lay in between. As DNA, the CDR3 is TGTGCCAGTCAATCCAGGAACACCGGGGAGCTGTTTTTT. It encodes CASQSRNTGELFF.

J is TRBJ1-2 and V is TRBV19; D is perhaps TRBD1 (5 bases). Germline V gene lookup returns CDR1 LNHDA and CDR2 SQIVND (reference sequence). This CDR3 is 14 amino acids long. Trimming cost V 6 bases and J 4 bases, with 15 bases left between them. CDR3 nucleotide sequence: TGTGCCAGTAGAGGGACGGTAGCCGTCTATGGCTACACCTTC. Amino acids: CASRGTVAVYGYTF. Variable domain in full (rest from reference TRBV19 and TRBJ1-2): DGGITQSPKYLFRKEGQNVTLSCEQNLNHDAMYWYRQDPGQGLRLIYYSQIVNDFQKGDIAEGYSVSREKKESFPLTVTSAQKNPTAFYLCASRGTVAVYGYTFGSGTRLTVV.

V and J are TRBV18 and TRBJ1-1, with TRBD1 as a possible D gene (6 bases). V was trimmed by 4 bases and J by 4 bases, leaving 13 bases between them. Germline V CDR1 and CDR2: KGHSH, LQKENI. The CDR3 spans 14 residues. The CDR3 nucleotides read TGTGCCAGCTCACGAGGAAAGGGGGTCACTGAAGCTTTCTTT. Protein sequence: CASSRGKGVTEAFF.

The rearrangement joins TRBV5-1 to TRBJ2-1; 8 bases fit TRBD1. The CDR3 is 15 amino acids. The germline CDR1 and CDR2 sequences are SGHRS and YFSETQ. The J segment lost 5 bases and the V segment lost 4 bases, leaving 8 bases of the junction unmatched. Here the CDR3 DNA reads TGCGCCAGCAGCCATTCCGGGACAGGTAACAATGAGCAGTTCTTC. It is translated as CASSHSGTGNNEQFF. Full variable domain (outside the CDR3, taken from reference TRBV5-1 and TRBJ2-1): KAGVTQTPRYLIKTRGQQVTLSCSPISGHRSVSWYQQTPGQGLQFLFEYFSETQRNKGNFPGRFSGRQFSNSRSEMNVSTLELGDSALYLCASSHSGTGNNEQFFGPGTRLTVL.

The chain uses TRBV18 and TRBJ1-1; perhaps TRBD1 as D (5 bases). The CDR3 is 15 amino acids. V lost 4 bases, J lost 0 bases, and 12 bases lay in between. Germline V lookup: CDR1 KGHSH, CDR2 LQKENI. The CDR3 DNA follows: TGTGCCAGCTCACAATCGGGACGGTTGAACACTGAAGCTTTCTTT. Protein sequence: CASSQSGRLNTEAFF.

The chain is built from TRBV7-2 and TRBJ1-1; no reliable D call. CDR1 is SGHTA and CDR2 is FQGNSA in the germline V gene. Trimming removed 5 bases at V and 1 base at J, with 14 bases between. The CDR3 runs to 15 residues. CDR3 residues: CASSRTRVGNTEAFF. The CDR3 DNA is TGTGCCAGCAGCCGTACACGGGTGGGGAACACTGAAGCTTTCTTT.

The chain combines TRBV9 with TRBJ1-2, with D possibly TRBD1 on 6 matching bases. The CDR3 is made up of 14 amino acids. Germline values: CDR1 SGDLS, CDR2 YYNGEE. V dropped 4 bases and J dropped 2 bases, with 12 bases sitting between them. CDR3 sequence (DNA): TGTGCCAGCAGCACCTCCGGGACAAACTATGGCTACACCTTC. Amino acids: CASSTSGTNYGYTF.

The J gene is TRBJ2-1, the V gene TRBV6-1, with TRBD2 as a possible D gene (5 bases). Trimming took 3 bases from V and 2 from J, leaving 8 bases between them. The germline V gene encodes CDR1 MNHNS and CDR2 SASEGT. The CDR3 covers 14 residues. This CDR3 is CASSEFGTYNEQFF. DNA for the CDR3: TGTGCCAGCAGTGAGTTCGGGACCTACAATGAGCAGTTCTTC.